A selection of T cell receptor beta chains follows, all from one sample in a study of vaccination and CD4 T cells after COVID-19. TCRdb re-called the PCR reads with MiXCR, one entry per CDR3 protein. The data show about 20,000 distinct CDR3 sequences, around two fifths seen once. Antigen specificity for these receptors is unknown. The material was CD4+ T cells from blood, cultured in vitro, obtained about 7 months after SARS-CoV-2 vaccination. Receptors originate from a human donor who had recovered from COVID-19. The CDR3 runs from the conserved cysteine through the conserved F or W. A D gene is named only where the DNA matches it firmly. Where a row states a size, it is once, few, many or the class of an expanded clone; other rows omit it.

>TRBJ2-1|TRBD2|TRBV7-2|-
TGTGCCAGCAGCTTAGTAGCTAGCGGGACTTTGCAGTTCTTC
CASSLVASGTLQFF
>TRBJ2-7|-|TRBV6-7|-
TGTGCCAGCAGTTACGGTGCGTTCTACTTCCGTCAGGACTTGAGGGGCATCGGGCAGTACTTC
CASSYGAFYFRQDLRGIGQYF
>TRBJ1-5|-|TRBV19|few
TGTGCCAGTAGTATAGAGCCGGGGGTGAGTGGGCAGCCCCAGCATTTT
CASSIEPGVSGQPQHF
>TRBJ1-5|-|TRBV5-8|-
TGTGCCAGCAGCCTGTGGGGTGGTGATCAGCCCCAGCATTTT
CASSLWGGDQPQHF
>TRBJ1-2|-|TRBV10-3|medium-sized
TGTGCCATCAGGGAGGGGGCTAACTATGGCTACACCTTC
CAIREGANYGYTF
>TRBJ2-3|-|TRBV27|-
TGTGCCAGCAACACGGTTCGGGGCCCCACCATTTTAGCTACGCAGTATTTT
CASNTVRGPTILATQYF
>TRBJ2-5|-|TRBV5-1|-
TGCGCCAGCAGAAGGGGGGGTGCGGATTTAGAGACCCAGTACTTC
CASRRGGADLETQYF
>TRBJ1-1|TRBD1|TRBV7-9|-
TGTGCCAGCAGCGTACAACAGGGGGATACTGAAGCTTTCTTT
CASSVQQGDTEAFF
>TRBJ2-3|-|TRBV6-1|-
TGTGCCAGCACCACGTGGGACACCACAGATACGCAGTATTTT
CASTTWDTTDTQYF
>TRBJ2-7|-|TRBV5-4|-
TGTGCCAGCAGCTTGGTCGTCGAACCCTACGAGCAGTACTTC
CASSLVVEPYEQYF
>TRBJ1-5|-|TRBV15|few
TGTGCCACCAGCATAGGTGTTCAGCCCCAGCATTTT
CATSIGVQPQHF
>TRBJ2-3|-|TRBV7-9|few
TGTGCCAGCAGCCCACGACGGACGGCGGGCACAGATACGCAGTATTTT
CASSPRRTAGTDTQYF
>TRBJ1-1|-|TRBV6-5|-
TGTGCCAGCAGTTACTCGAGGACGGTGAACACTGAAGCTTTCTTT
CASSYSRTVNTEAFF
>TRBJ1-5|TRBD1|TRBV2|-
TGTGCCAGCAGGGGGACAGGGGAGGCTCAGCCCCAGCATTTT
CASRGTGEAQPQHF
>TRBJ1-6|-|TRBV18|-
TGTGCCAGCTCACAGAACCAGGGGTCCCAACATTCACCCCTCCACTTT
CASSQNQGSQHSPLHF
>TRBJ1-2|TRBD1|TRBV6-1|few
TGTGCCAGCACAATCAGGGGGCCTGAGGGCTACACCTTC
CASTIRGPEGYTF
>TRBJ1-1|-|TRBV20-1|-
TGCAGTGCTGGACGCAGGGGTCGCGCGATCACTGAAGCTTTCTTT
CSAGRRGRAITEAFF
>TRBJ1-2|TRBD1|TRBV6-5|-
TGTGCCAGCAGTTACACCGGGACAGGGGATTATGGCTACACCTTC
CASSYTGTGDYGYTF
>TRBJ1-1|-|TRBV20-1|-
TGCAGTGCTAGTAATGTAGGAGGAGCTTTCTTT
CSASNVGGAFF
>TRBJ2-1|-|TRBV9|-
TGTGCCAGCAGCGTAGTAGGGGACATTGCCAATGAGCAGTTCTTC
CASSVVGDIANEQFF
>TRBJ2-2|-|TRBV7-2|few
TGTGCCAGCAGCTTAGGATATAGGGGCAACACCGGGGAGCTGTTTTTT
CASSLGYRGNTGELFF
>TRBJ2-1|-|TRBV24-1|-
TGTGCCACCAGTGATCCTCAGGACAGTGAATACAATGAGCAGTTCTTC
CATSDPQDSEYNEQFF
>TRBJ2-5|-|TRBV5-1|-
TGCGCCAGCAGCTTCAGCAGGGAAGAGACCCAGTACTTC
CASSFSREETQYF
>TRBJ2-1|-|TRBV20-1|-
TGCAGTGCTAGAGATCCGGTTCCGGGAGCGCAGTTCTTC
CSARDPVPGAQFF
>TRBJ1-2|TRBD1|TRBV7-9|-
TGTGCCAGCTTAGGGCAGGGGGATGGCTACACCTTC
CASLGQGDGYTF
>TRBJ2-3|-|TRBV4-1|-
TGCGCCAGCAGCCAAGTCGTCACCACAGATACGCAGTATTTT
CASSQVVTTDTQYF
>TRBJ1-1|-|TRBV4-1|-
TGCGCCAGCAGCCACTCAGGGGTCGCCAAGGGGGGGACTGAAGCTTTCTTT
CASSHSGVAKGGTEAFF
>TRBJ2-5|TRBD2|TRBV7-9|few
TGTGCCAGCAGCTTAGAGCGGCTAGCGGGAGCAGAGACCCAGTACTTC
CASSLERLAGAETQYF
>TRBJ2-7|-|TRBV4-2|few
TGTGCCAGCAGCCAAGATGGGCACTCCTACGAGCAGTACTTC
CASSQDGHSYEQYF
>TRBJ2-7|-|TRBV6-1|once
TGTGCCAGCAACTACCGCCAGGGGGGGGACTTTACCTACGAGCAGTACTTC
CASNYRQGGDFTYEQYF